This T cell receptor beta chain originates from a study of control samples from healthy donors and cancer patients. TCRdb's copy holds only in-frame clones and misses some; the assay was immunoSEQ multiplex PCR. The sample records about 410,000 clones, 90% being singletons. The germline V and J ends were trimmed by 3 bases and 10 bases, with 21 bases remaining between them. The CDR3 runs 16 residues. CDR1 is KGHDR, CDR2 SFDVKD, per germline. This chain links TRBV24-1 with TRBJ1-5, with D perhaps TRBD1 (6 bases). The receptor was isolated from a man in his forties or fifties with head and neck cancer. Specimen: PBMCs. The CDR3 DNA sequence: TGTGCCACCAGTGATCCTGGACAGCCAGGGACGGAACCCCAGCATTTT. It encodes CATSDPGQPGTEPQHF.